The clone carrying this T cell receptor (beta chain) appeared once. From germline, CDR1 is SGHTA and CDR2 FQGTGA. The CDR3 is 16 amino acids. The ends were cut back, 1 base at V and 0 bases at J, with 7 bases in the middle. This specimen comes from a study of T cell responses to AZD1222 COVID-19 vaccine. Profiled with immunoSEQ multiplex PCR; TCRdb holds only in-frame clones, not every one. Seen here are some 110,000 clones, about 90% observed once, and the top ten hold 6.5% to 8.5%. This clonotype was obtained from an adult in good health. V is TRBV7-3 and J is TRBJ2-6; D possibly matches TRBD1 or TRBD2 (5 bases each). The source was peripheral blood, collected on day 0 of AZD1222 vaccination. The DNA of the CDR3 is TGTGCCAGCAGCTTAATGGGACGCTCTGGGGCCAACGTCCTGACTTTC. This encodes CASSLMGRSGANVLTF.